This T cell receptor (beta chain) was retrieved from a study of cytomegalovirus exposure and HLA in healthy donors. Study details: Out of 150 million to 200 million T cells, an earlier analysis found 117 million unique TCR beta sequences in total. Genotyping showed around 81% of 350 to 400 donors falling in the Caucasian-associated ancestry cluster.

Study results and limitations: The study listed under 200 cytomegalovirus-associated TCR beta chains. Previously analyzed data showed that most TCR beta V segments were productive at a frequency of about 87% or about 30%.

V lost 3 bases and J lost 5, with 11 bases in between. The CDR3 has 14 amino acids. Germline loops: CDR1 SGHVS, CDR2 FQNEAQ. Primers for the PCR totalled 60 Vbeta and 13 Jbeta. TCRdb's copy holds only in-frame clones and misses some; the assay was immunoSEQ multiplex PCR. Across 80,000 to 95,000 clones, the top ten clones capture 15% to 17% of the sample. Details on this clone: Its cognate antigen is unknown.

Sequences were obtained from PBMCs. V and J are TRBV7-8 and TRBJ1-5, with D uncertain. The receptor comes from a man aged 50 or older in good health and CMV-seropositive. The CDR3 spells CASSFLGGHQPQHF. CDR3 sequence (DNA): TGTGCCAGCAGCTTTCTGGGAGGCCATCAGCCCCAGCATTTT. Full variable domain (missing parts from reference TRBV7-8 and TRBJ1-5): GAGVSQSPRYKVAKRGQDVALRCDPISGHVSLFWYQQALGQGPEFLTYFQNEAQLDKSGLPSDRFFAERPEGSVSTLKIQRTQQEDSAVYLCASSFLGGHQPQHFGDGTRLSIL.